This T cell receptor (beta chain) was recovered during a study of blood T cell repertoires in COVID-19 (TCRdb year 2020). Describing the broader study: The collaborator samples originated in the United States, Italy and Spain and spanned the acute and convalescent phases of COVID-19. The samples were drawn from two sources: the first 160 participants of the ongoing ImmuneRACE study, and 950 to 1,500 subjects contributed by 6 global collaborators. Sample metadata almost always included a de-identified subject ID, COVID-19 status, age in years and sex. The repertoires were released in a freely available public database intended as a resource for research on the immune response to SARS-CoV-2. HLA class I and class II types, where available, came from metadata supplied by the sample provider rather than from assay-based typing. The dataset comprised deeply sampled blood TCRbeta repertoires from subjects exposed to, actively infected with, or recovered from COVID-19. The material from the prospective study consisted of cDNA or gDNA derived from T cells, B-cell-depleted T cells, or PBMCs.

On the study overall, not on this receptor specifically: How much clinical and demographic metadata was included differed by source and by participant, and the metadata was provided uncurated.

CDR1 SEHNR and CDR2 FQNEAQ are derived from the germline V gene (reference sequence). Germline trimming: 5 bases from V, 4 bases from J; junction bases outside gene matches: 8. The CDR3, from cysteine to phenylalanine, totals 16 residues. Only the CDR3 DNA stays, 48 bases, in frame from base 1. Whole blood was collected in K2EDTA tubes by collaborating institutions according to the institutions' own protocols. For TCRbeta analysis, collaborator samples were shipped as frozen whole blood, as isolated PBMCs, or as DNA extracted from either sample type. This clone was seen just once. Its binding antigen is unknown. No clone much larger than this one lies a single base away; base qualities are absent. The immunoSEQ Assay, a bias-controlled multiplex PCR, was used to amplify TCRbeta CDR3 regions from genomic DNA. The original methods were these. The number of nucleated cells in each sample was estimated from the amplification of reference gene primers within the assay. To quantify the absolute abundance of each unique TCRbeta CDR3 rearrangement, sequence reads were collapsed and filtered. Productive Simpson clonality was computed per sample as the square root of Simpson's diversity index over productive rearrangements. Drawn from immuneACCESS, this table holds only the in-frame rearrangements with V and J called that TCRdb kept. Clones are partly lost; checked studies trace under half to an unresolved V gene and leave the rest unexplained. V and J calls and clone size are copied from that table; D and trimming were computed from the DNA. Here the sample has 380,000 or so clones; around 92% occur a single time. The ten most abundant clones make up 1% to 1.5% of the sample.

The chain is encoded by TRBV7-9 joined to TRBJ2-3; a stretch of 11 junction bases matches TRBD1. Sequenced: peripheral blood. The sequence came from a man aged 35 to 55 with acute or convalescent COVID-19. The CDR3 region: CASSPPEGQGADTQYF. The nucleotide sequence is TGTGCCAGCAGCCCCCCCGAGGGACAGGGGGCAGATACGCAGTATTTT.